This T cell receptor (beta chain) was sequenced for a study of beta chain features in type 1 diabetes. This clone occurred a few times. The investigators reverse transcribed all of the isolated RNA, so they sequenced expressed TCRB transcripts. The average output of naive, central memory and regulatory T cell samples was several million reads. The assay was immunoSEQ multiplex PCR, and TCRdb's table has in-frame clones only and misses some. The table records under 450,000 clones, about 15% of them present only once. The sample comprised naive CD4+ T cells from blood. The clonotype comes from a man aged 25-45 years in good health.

As DNA, the CDR3 is TGTGCCAGCAGTGAAGTGGGGGGAGCCTACACCGGGGAGCTGTTTTTT. Its translation is CASSEVGGAYTGELFF. The chain has TRBV6-1 and TRBJ2-2; tentatively, D is TRBD2 (6 bases). Trimming took off 1 base at V and 3 bases at J, with 12 bases between the two ends. This CDR3 spans 16 amino acids. Looked up from germline, CDR1 is MNHNS and CDR2 is SASEGT.